This T cell receptor beta chain was profiled in a study of radiotherapy plus CTLA-4 blockade in lung cancer. The data were produced by immunoSEQ multiplex PCR, yet TCRdb's version contains in-frame clones alone and is incomplete. The table has 45,000 or so clones, approximately 73% seen once. Trimming took 2 bases from V and 4 from J, leaving 8 bases between them. From germline, CDR1 is SNHLY and CDR2 FYNNEI. This CDR3 comprises 13 residues. Patients had chemo-refractory metastatic non-small-cell lung cancer and received focal radiation plus CTLA-4 blockade that used ipilimumab. The TCR originated in a human donor with non-small cell lung cancer who had a complete response to radiotherapy plus ipilimumab. The chain joins TRBV2 to TRBJ1-2; no firm D call. The input for sequencing was peripheral blood, taken from a patient treated with radiotherapy plus ipilimumab. The CDR3 nucleotides read TGTGCCAGCAGTGAAACCGGGATCTATGGCTACACCTTC. Protein: CASSETGIYGYTF. The whole variable domain, remainder taken from reference TRBV2 and TRBJ1-2, is EPEVTQTPSHQVTQMGQEVILRCVPISNHLYFYWYRQILGQKVEFLVSFYNNEISEKSEIFDDQFSVERPDGSNFTLKIRSTKLEDSAMYFCASSETGIYGYTFGSGTRLTVV.